A selection of T cell receptor beta chains follows, all from one sample in a study of T cells in Graves' hyperthyroidism and ophthalmopathy. TCRdb processed the multiplex PCR reads anew with MiXCR; each CDR3 protein has one entry. The sample carries just under 750,000 distinct CDR3 sequences, about 35% recorded once. The sample was blood. The receptor set was obtained from a woman in her thirties or forties with Graves' hyperthyroidism. CDR3s include the opening cysteine and the closing phenylalanine or tryptophan. Fields, in order: D gene, J gene, clone size, V gene, CDR3 protein, CDR3 DNA. D genes are given only for firm matches. Clone size, where shown, is once, few, many, or a class for clones that have expanded.

NA | TRBJ1-2 | few | TRBV24-1 | CASSFESYGYTF | TGTGCCAGCAGTTTCGAGTCTTATGGCTACACCTTC
NA | TRBJ1-5 | many | TRBV7-2 | CASSLGGPNQPQHF | TGTGCCAGCAGCTTAGGTGGGCCCAATCAGCCCCAGCATTTT
TRBD1 | TRBJ2-7 | few | TRBV11-1 | CASSRGTGGAASYEQYF | TGTGCCAGCAGCCGAGGGACAGGGGGCGCGGCGTCCTACGAGCAGTACTTC
TRBD1 | TRBJ2-5 | few | TRBV7-8 | CASSLWTGNFQETQYF | TGTGCCAGCAGCTTATGGACAGGGAACTTCCAAGAGACCCAGTACTTC
TRBD1 | TRBJ1-1 | NA | TRBV7-9 | CASSMTGGRISDTEAFF | TGTGCCAGCAGCATGACAGGGGGCAGGATTTCGGACACTGAAGCTTTCTTT
NA | TRBJ2-7 | many | TRBV7-2 | CASSLDQGPTSYEQYF | TGTGCCAGCAGCTTAGATCAGGGCCCAACTTCCTACGAGCAGTACTTC
NA | TRBJ2-7 | NA | TRBV6-5 | CASSYSSQRREQYF | TGTGCCAGCAGTTACTCCTCCCAGCGAAGGGAGCAGTACTTC
NA | TRBJ1-2 | NA | TRBV9 | CASSPTRGGYTF | TGTGCCAGCAGCCCCACCCGGGGCGGCTACACCTTC
NA | TRBJ1-3 | many | TRBV4-2 | CASSQDRTGSGNTIYF | TGTGCCAGCAGCCAAGATCGCACAGGGTCTGGAAACACCATATATTTT
NA | TRBJ1-1 | NA | TRBV10-3 | CATNSPLEEPEAFF | TGTGCCACCAACTCCCCCCTGGAGGAGCCTGAAGCTTTCTTT
NA | TRBJ2-1 | NA | TRBV2 | CARRMNEQFF | TGTGCCAGGAGGATGAATGAGCAGTTCTTC
NA | TRBJ1-2 | many | TRBV7-2 | CASSSLGGGYTF | TGTGCCAGCAGCTCCCTCGGTGGAGGCTACACCTTC
TRBD1 | TRBJ2-7 | few | TRBV5-1 | CASSSQTGTGSYEQYF | TGCGCCAGCAGCTCGCAAACCGGGACAGGGTCCTACGAGCAGTACTTC
NA | TRBJ1-4 | NA | TRBV25-1 | CASSLDSSTNEKLFF | TGTGCCAGCAGTCTCGACAGTTCAACTAATGAAAAACTGTTTTTT
NA | TRBJ1-1 | few | TRBV14 | CASSHAYHEAFF | TGTGCCAGCAGCCACGCTTACCATGAAGCTTTCTTT
NA | TRBJ2-6 | many | TRBV20-1 | CSAKKTGVRGANVLTF | TGCAGTGCTAAGAAAACGGGAGTTCGCGGGGCCAACGTCCTGACTTTC
NA | TRBJ1-3 | NA | TRBV28 | CASTAGTFSGNTIYF | TGTGCCAGCACCGCTGGGACATTCTCTGGAAACACCATATATTTT
NA | TRBJ2-5 | NA | TRBV20-1 | CSARDSTQETQYF | TGCAGTGCTAGGGACAGTACTCAAGAGACCCAGTACTTC
NA | TRBJ2-3 | NA | TRBV5-1 | CASSLQGHTDTQYF | TGCGCCAGCAGCTTGCAGGGGCACACAGATACGCAGTATTTT
TRBD1 | TRBJ1-5 | few | TRBV12-3/TRBV12-4 | CASSLEGRGVQPQHF | TGTGCCAGCAGTTTAGAGGGCAGGGGGGTTCAGCCCCAGCATTTT
NA | TRBJ2-3 | NA | TRBV6-2/TRBV6-3 | CASSYSSYTQYF | TGTGCCAGCAGTTACTCTAGCTATACGCAGTATTTT
NA | TRBJ2-7 | few | TRBV20-1 | CSARDLSGESSRSAYEQYF | TGCAGTGCTAGAGATTTGAGCGGCGAGTCCTCGCGTAGCGCCTACGAGCAGTACTTC
NA | TRBJ1-1 | many | TRBV19 | CASSPTGGSNTEAFF | TGTGCCAGTAGTCCGACTGGGGGCTCGAACACTGAAGCTTTCTTT
TRBD1 | TRBJ1-6 | once | TRBV10-1 | CASSPGTGGWSPLHF | TGCGCCAGCAGTCCCGGGACAGGAGGATGGTCACCCCTCCACTTT
NA | TRBJ1-3 | many | TRBV7-9 | CASSPRTVSGNTIYF | TGTGCCAGCAGCCCACGGACAGTTTCTGGAAACACCATATATTTT
NA | TRBJ2-6 | NA | TRBV6-5 | CASSYGQVLSGANVLTF | TGTGCCAGCAGTTACGGTCAGGTCCTCTCTGGGGCCAACGTCCTGACTTTC
TRBD2 | TRBJ2-5 | NA | TRBV7-9 | CASSRGGTQWETQYF | TGTGCCAGCAGCCGGGGGGGGACCCAGTGGGAGACCCAGTACTTC
TRBD1 | TRBJ2-7 | NA | TRBV28 | CASSPDRGFYEQYF | TGTGCCAGCAGTCCCGACAGGGGCTTCTACGAGCAGTACTTC
NA | TRBJ1-5 | NA | TRBV6-5 | CASSPAGSNQPQHF | TGTGCCAGCAGCCCGGCAGGTAGCAATCAGCCCCAGCATTTT
NA | TRBJ2-7 | NA | TRBV6-2/TRBV6-3 | CASSYLLNYAQYF | TGTGCCAGCAGTTACTTGTTAAACTACGCGCAGTACTTC
NA | TRBJ1-5 | few | TRBV12-3/TRBV12-4 | CASTLGQPQHF | TGTGCCAGCACCCTTGGACAGCCCCAGCATTTT
TRBD1 | TRBJ1-2 | many | TRBV19 | CASRLTGHHYGYTF | TGTGCCAGTAGGTTGACAGGGCATCACTATGGCTACACCTTC
TRBD2 | TRBJ2-2 | few | TRBV5-1 | CASSKGLGNTGELFF | TGCGCCAGCAGCAAAGGACTAGGCAACACCGGGGAGCTGTTTTTT
NA | TRBJ2-7 | few | TRBV6-5 | CASREIVSSYEQYF | TGTGCCAGCAGAGAAATTGTGAGCTCCTACGAGCAGTACTTC
NA | TRBJ2-7 | NA | TRBV7-8 | CASSLSQGGDKQYF | TGTGCCAGCAGTTTAAGCCAGGGTGGTGACAAGCAGTACTTC
NA | TRBJ1-2 | many | TRBV7-8 | CASSPEGGDHGYTF | TGTGCCAGCAGCCCCGAGGGAGGGGATCATGGCTACACCTTC
TRBD1 | TRBJ1-3 | NA | TRBV2 | CASSEGQGSSGNTIYF | TGTGCCAGCAGTGAGGGACAGGGGAGCTCTGGAAACACCATATATTTT
TRBD1 | TRBJ1-2 | once | TRBV7-9 | CASSSRTGTDGYTF | TGTGCCAGCAGCTCGAGGACAGGGACAGATGGCTACACCTTC
NA | TRBJ1-5 | NA | TRBV5-1 | CASSLASEETQHF | TGCGCCAGCAGCTTGGCGTCGGAGGAGACCCAGCATTTT
NA | TRBJ2-5 | NA | TRBV27 | CASSWRGNRGETQYF | TGTGCCAGCTCCTGGAGGGGCAACAGGGGTGAGACCCAGTACTTC
TRBD1 | TRBJ2-6 | NA | TRBV7-6 | CASSLGQGVTGANVLTF | TGTGCCAGCAGCTTAGGACAGGGGGTGACAGGGGCCAACGTCCTGACTTTC
NA | TRBJ1-4 | NA | TRBV10-3 | CAISRARLIREKLFF | TGTGCCATCAGCAGGGCCAGGTTAATAAGGGAAAAACTGTTTTTT
TRBD2 | TRBJ2-5 | NA | TRBV19 | CASSTRGGPGTQYF | TGTGCCAGTAGTACACGGGGGGGTCCGGGGACCCAGTACTTC
NA | TRBJ2-7 | many | TRBV29-1 | CSVEQGERYEQYF | TGCAGCGTTGAACAAGGGGAGCGGTACGAGCAGTACTTC
NA | TRBJ1-1 | NA | TRBV10-3 | CAINLDGMGTEAFF | TGTGCCATCAATCTAGACGGAATGGGCACTGAAGCTTTCTTT
NA | TRBJ2-7 | many | TRBV2 | CASTPRVYEQYF | TGTGCCAGCACCCCCCGGGTCTACGAGCAGTACTTC
TRBD2 | TRBJ2-7 | many | TRBV11-2 | CASRRTSGSSYEQYF | TGTGCCAGCAGAAGAACTAGCGGGAGCTCCTACGAGCAGTACTTC
NA | TRBJ1-5 | many | TRBV2 | CASSEANQPQHF | TGTGCCAGCAGTGAGGCCAATCAGCCCCAGCATTTT
TRBD1 | TRBJ1-2 | NA | TRBV7-9 | CASSTPGQRLMYGYTF | TGTGCCAGCAGTACTCCGGGACAGAGGCTCATGTATGGCTACACCTTC
NA | TRBJ2-5 | NA | TRBV5-1 | CASSPGQTSWPLQETQYF | TGCGCCAGCAGTCCTGGACAGACGTCTTGGCCCCTCCAAGAGACCCAGTACTTC